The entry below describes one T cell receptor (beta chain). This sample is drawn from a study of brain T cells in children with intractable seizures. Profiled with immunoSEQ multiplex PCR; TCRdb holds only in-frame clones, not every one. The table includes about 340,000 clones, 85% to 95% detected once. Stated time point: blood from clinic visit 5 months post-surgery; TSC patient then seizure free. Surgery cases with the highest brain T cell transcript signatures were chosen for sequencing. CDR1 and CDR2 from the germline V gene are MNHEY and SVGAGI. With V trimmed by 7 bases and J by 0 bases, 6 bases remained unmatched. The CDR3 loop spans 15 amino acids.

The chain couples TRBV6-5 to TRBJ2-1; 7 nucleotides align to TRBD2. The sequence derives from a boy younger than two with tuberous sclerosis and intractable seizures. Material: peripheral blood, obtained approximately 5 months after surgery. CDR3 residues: CASISSGLSYNEQFF. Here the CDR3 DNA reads TGTGCCAGCATTAGTAGCGGGCTCTCCTACAATGAGCAGTTCTTC.